These 6 T cell receptor beta chains were all obtained from the same sample, sequenced in a study of shared clonotypes between healthy human individuals. Assay used: immunoSEQ multiplex PCR; TCRdb lists only in-frame clones, some missing. Here the sample spans 2 million to 2.5 million clones, more than 85% being singletons. Sequenced sample: naive CD4+ T cells from PBMCs. Subset reported: CD45RA+ positively selected. Every receptor here comes from a man younger than 35 in good health. Some clones in this sample may be carry-over from other donors' samples.

The chain links TRBV4-1 to TRBJ1-6; 8 bases are a match to TRBD1. V lost 2 bases and J lost 6; bases outside the gene matches: 6. Germline V gives CDR1 MGHRA, CDR2 YSYEKL. CDR3 length: 16 amino acids. CDR3 nucleotides: TGCGCCAGCAGCCAAAGTCCCGACAGGGGTAATTCACCCCTCCACTTT. This sequence encodes CASSQSPDRGNSPLHF.

This clone was detected only a few times. DNA of the CDR3: TGCGCCAGCAGCCGTCCCTCGGTGGTACGGGACTATGGCTACACCTTC. Its protein is CASSRPSVVRDYGYTF. The chain employs TRBV4-1 and TRBJ1-2; unclear D gene. This CDR3 has 16 residues. V was trimmed by 4 bases and J by 3 bases, leaving 18 bases between them. The germline CDR1 and CDR2 sequences are MGHRA and YSYEKL.

The rearrangement uses TRBV7-9 and TRBJ2-7, with 7 bases matching TRBD2. This CDR3 comprises 12 residues. In germline, CDR1 is SEHNR, CDR2 FQNEAQ (reference sequence). V gave up 8 bases and J gave up 4 bases; unmatched junction bases: 5. The CDR3 region is CASGGVPYEQYF. The DNA for the CDR3 is TGTGCCAGCGGGGGGGTGCCGTACGAGCAGTACTTC. The whole variable domain, remainder taken from reference TRBV7-9 and TRBJ2-7, is DTGVSQNPRHKITKRGQNVTFRCDPISEHNRLYWYRQTLGQGPEFLTYFQNEAQLEKSRLLSDRFSAERPKGSFSTLEIQRTEQGDSAMYLCASGGVPYEQYFGPGTRLTVT.

The chain carries TRBV9 and TRBJ2-7; TRBD2 agrees at 9 bases. V shed 3 bases and J 4 bases; nucleotides not matched to a gene: 8. Germline CDR1 reads SGDLS; CDR2 reads YYNGEE. This CDR3 spans 15 amino acids. CDR3 amino acids: CASSGLAGPTYEQYF. The CDR3 nucleotides are TGTGCCAGCAGCGGCCTAGCGGGGCCTACTTACGAGCAGTACTTC. Together with reference TRBV9 and TRBJ2-7, the CDR3 gives the full variable domain: DSGVTQTPKHLITATGQRVTLRCSPRSGDLSVYWYQQSLDQGLQFLIQYYNGEERAKGNILERFSAQQFPDLHSELNLSSLELGDSALYFCASSGLAGPTYEQYFGPGTRLTVT.

The V and J genes are TRBV28 and TRBJ1-5, with TRBD1 identical over 8 bases. V lost 10 bases to trimming and J lost 5 bases; unmatched junction nucleotides: 10. CDR3 length: 14 amino acids. The germline V gene encodes CDR1 MDHEN and CDR2 SYDVKM. DNA for the CDR3: TGTGCCACCCGAGACAGGGGTTGGGATCAGCCCCAGCATTTT. Its protein is CATRDRGWDQPQHF.

CDR3 in amino acids: CASSQGGSGNTIYF. The DNA of the CDR3 is TGTGCCAGCAGCCAGGGGGGCTCTGGAAACACCATATATTTT. This sequence joins TRBV7-8 and TRBJ1-3, with 7 bases identical to TRBD1. The CDR3 spans 14 residues. Germline trimming cut 5 bases from V and 0 bases from J; bases unmatched to any gene: 1. Germline lookup yields CDR1 SGHVS and CDR2 FQNEAQ.